This TCR beta chain was recovered during a study of T cell changes during pregnancy in multiple sclerosis. The assay was immunoSEQ multiplex PCR, and TCRdb's table has in-frame clones only and misses some. The sample shows approximately 44,000 clones, about nine tenths of them seen only once. This CDR3 comprises 15 residues. Germline CDR1 reads SNHLY; CDR2 reads FYNNEI. With 2 bases removed from V and 0 bases from J, the gap between germline ends came to 8 bases. The V gene is TRBV2, the J gene TRBJ2-1; D might be TRBD2 (5 bases). The sample in question was CD4+ T cells from peripheral blood mononuclear cells, obtained in the second trimester of pregnancy. This sequence was found in a female donor in good health, enrolled as a control in a pregnancy study. The CDR3 nucleotides are TGTGCCAGCAGTGAATTACGGGGCTCCTACAATGAGCAGTTCTTC. Translating it yields CASSELRGSYNEQFF.